This entry describes one TCR beta chain. Trimming removed 4 bases from V and 5 bases from J; junction bases left unmatched: 7. This CDR3 has 14 amino acids. Germline CDR1 is SGHRS and CDR2 is YFSETQ. The data are from a study of blood T cell repertoires in COVID-19. The overall study: PBMCs, B-cell-depleted T cells, or T cells provided the cDNA or gDNA that made up the material.

Methods used by the authors: Estimation of nucleated cell counts relied on the amplification of reference gene primers. Using immunoSEQ multiplex PCR, the repertoire was profiled, and TCRdb retains in-frame clones only, with some absent. V and J calls and clone size are copied from that table; D and trimming were computed from the DNA. The data contain 150,000 to 200,000 clones, about 88% of them singletons. The TCR comes from a man in his 60s with active or convalescent COVID-19. The material sequenced was peripheral blood. This chain joins TRBV5-1 and TRBJ2-7; 9 bases fit TRBD1. The CDR3, as DNA: TGCGCCAGCAGCCTAAACAGGGGGCTGGACGAGCAGTACTTC. This translates into CASSLNRGLDEQYF.